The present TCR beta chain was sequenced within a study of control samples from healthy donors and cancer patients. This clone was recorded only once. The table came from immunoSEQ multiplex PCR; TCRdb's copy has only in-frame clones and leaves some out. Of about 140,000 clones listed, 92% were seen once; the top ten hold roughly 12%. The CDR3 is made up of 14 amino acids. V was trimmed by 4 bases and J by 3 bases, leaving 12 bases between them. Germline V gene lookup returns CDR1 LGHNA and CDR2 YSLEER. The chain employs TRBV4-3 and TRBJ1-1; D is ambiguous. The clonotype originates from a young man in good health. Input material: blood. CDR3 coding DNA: TGCGCCAGCAGCCCATACTCGGGTGACACTGAAGCTTTCTTT. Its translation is CASSPYSGDTEAFF.